This T cell receptor beta chain was identified in a study of blood T cell repertoires in COVID-19. Background on the study: Both acute and convalescent COVID-19 samples were obtained from the United States, Italy and Spain. Sample material is recorded as cDNA or gDNA derived from T cells, B-cell-depleted T cells, or PBMCs.

In the original analysis: Estimated nucleated cell counts came from reference gene primer amplification. TCRdb's copy holds only in-frame clones and misses some; the assay was immunoSEQ multiplex PCR. V, J and clone size reflect that table, while D and trimming were determined from the DNA. The sample includes about 130,000 clones, around 78% of them seen just once. The CDR3 covers 16 residues. Germline V lookup: CDR1 MDHEN, CDR2 SYDVKM. Losses at the gene ends were 5 bases for V and 4 bases for J; bases not matched to a gene: 10. The specimen was peripheral blood. The TCR comes from a human donor in a cohort sampled during active COVID-19. This chain connects TRBV28 to TRBJ1-5, with 8 positions matching TRBD1. The CDR3 sequence is CASSPRTGRGNQPQHF. Here the CDR3 DNA reads TGTGCCAGCAGTCCCCGGACAGGGAGGGGAAATCAGCCCCAGCATTTT.